The 22 T cell receptor beta chains in this list originate from one sample, sequenced in a study of T cell responses to AZD1222 COVID-19 vaccine. Clones were sequenced by immunoSEQ multiplex PCR, and TCRdb holds only the in-frame ones, with some missing. The repertoire holds around 75,000 clones, with 70% to 90% as singletons. The sequencing used peripheral blood, collected 28 days after the second dose of the MenACWY control vaccine. Receptor source: an adult who received the MenACWY meningococcal vaccine as a control.

The chain links TRBV5-4 to TRBJ2-2, with D perhaps TRBD2 (6 bases). The V end was cut by 5 bases, the J end by 0 bases, with 17 bases between. The CDR3 loop spans 17 amino acids. The germline V gene encodes CDR1 SGHNT and CDR2 YYREEE (reference sequence). Written as DNA, the CDR3 is TGTGCCAGCAGGGTCGGAGGGTTTCAATCGAACACCGGGGAGCTGTTTTTT. This gives the protein CASRVGGFQSNTGELFF. The complete variable domain, with remaining parts taken from reference TRBV5-4 and TRBJ2-2, reads ETGVTQSPTHLIKTRGQQVTLRCSSQSGHNTVSWYQQALGQGPQFIFQYYREEENGRGNFPPRFSGLQFPNYSSELNVNALELDDSALYLCASRVGGFQSNTGELFFGEGSRLTVL.

The chain uses TRBV6-5 and TRBJ1-5; D not resolved. Germline V gene data show CDR1 as MNHEY and CDR2 as SVGAGI. Trimming left V 6 bases short and J 2 bases short, with 11 bases between. The CDR3 is made up of 14 amino acids. CDR3 sequence reads: CASRIKQGNQPQHF. The CDR3 nucleotides read TGTGCCAGCAGGATTAAACAAGGCAATCAGCCCCAGCATTTT.

V gene TRBV19 combines with J gene TRBJ1-6; no clear D gene. The germline CDR1 and CDR2 sequences are LNHDA and SQIVND (reference sequence). The CDR3 is 17 amino acids. V lost 2 bases and J 0 bases, leaving 11 bases between the germline ends. The CDR3 sequence: CASSIWTTSSYNSPLHF. CDR3 bases: TGTGCCAGTAGTATATGGACGACGAGCTCCTATAATTCACCCCTCCACTTT.

This chain uses TRBV6-5 with TRBJ2-1, with a tentative D call TRBD2 (6 bases). The ends were cut back, 5 bases at V and 10 bases at J, with 21 bases in the middle. CDR1 and CDR2 from the germline V gene are MNHEY and SVGAGI. This CDR3 has 15 amino acids. The CDR3 here is CASSQNWQGGSEQFF. The CDR3 DNA reads as TGTGCCAGCAGTCAAAACTGGCAGGGAGGAAGCGAGCAGTTCTTC.

The V and J genes are TRBV24-1 and TRBJ2-5, with 8 bases fitting TRBD1. Trimming cost V 1 base and J 10 bases; bases outside gene matches: 10. The CDR3 is 15 residues long. Germline-derived CDR1 and CDR2 are KGHDR and SFDVKD. The CDR3 DNA reads TGTGCCACCAGTGATTTTGGGCAGGGGGCGCGAAACCAGTACTTC. Translation: CATSDFGQGARNQYF.

The V gene is TRBV7-9, the J gene TRBJ1-4; 10 bases align to TRBD1. The CDR3 contains 15 residues. Germline-derived CDR1 and CDR2 are SEHNR and FQNEAQ (reference sequence). Losses at the gene ends were 5 bases for V and 4 bases for J; bases not matched to a gene: 4. The CDR3 region has the DNA TGTGCCAGCAGCCTTAGGGACAGGGGTAATGAAAAACTGTTTTTT. As protein: CASSLRDRGNEKLFF.

The chain recombines TRBV2 with TRBJ2-1; D is possibly TRBD2 (6 bases). Per the germline V gene, CDR1 is SNHLY and CDR2 is FYNNEI. The CDR3 is 14 amino acids. V was shortened by 6 bases and J by 0 bases, with 9 bases between the two germline ends. CDR3 amino acids: CASRDGSSYNEQFF. CDR3 DNA sequence: TGTGCCAGCAGGGACGGGAGCTCCTACAATGAGCAGTTCTTC.

As to this clone: Other nucleotide sequences from this sample produce the same CDR3. The chain is built from TRBV30 and TRBJ2-7; 7 positions match TRBD1. V lost 4 bases and J lost 1; bases outside the gene matches: 1. Germline-derived CDR1 and CDR2 are GTSNPN and SVGIG (reference sequence). The length of the CDR3 is 12 residues. The CDR3 DNA reads TGTGCCTGGACGACAGGGTCCTACGAGCAGTACTTC. Translating gives CAWTTGSYEQYF.

The rearrangement links TRBV6-5 to TRBJ2-7; D remains ambiguous. The ends were cut back, 0 bases at V and 3 bases at J, with 6 bases in the middle. CDR3 size: 13 residues. The V gene's germline CDR1 is MNHEY and CDR2 SVGAGI. CDR3 amino acids: CASSYSENYEQYF. CDR3 nucleotides: TGTGCCAGCAGTTACTCCGAGAACTACGAGCAGTACTTC.

The sample holds a few counts of this clone. The chain couples TRBV27 to TRBJ1-5; D gene ambiguous. V was clipped by 3 bases and J by 4 bases, with 7 bases between them. CDR3 length equals 13 residues. The germline CDR1 and CDR2 sequences are MNHEY and SMNVEV (reference sequence). The CDR3 DNA reads TGTGCCAGCAGTTTTCGGAGGAATCAGCCCCAGCATTTT. Amino acid sequence: CASSFRRNQPQHF.

The chain is built from TRBV19 and TRBJ2-2; a weak D match, TRBD2 (6 bases). Germline V gene lookup returns CDR1 LNHDA and CDR2 SQIVND (reference sequence). This CDR3 has 16 residues. Trimming stripped 5 bases from V and 1 base from J, with 14 bases between. CDR3 DNA: TGTGCCAGTAGTCTAGGGACTTCCGTGAACACCGGGGAGCTGTTTTTT. It translates to CASSLGTSVNTGELFF.

The V call is TRBV6-1, the J call TRBJ1-5; D is possibly TRBD1 (5 bases). Germline V gives CDR1 MNHNS, CDR2 SASEGT. The CDR3 extends over 15 amino acids. Trimming removed 2 bases from V and 1 base from J, with 9 bases in between. In nucleotides, the CDR3 is TGTGCCAGCAGTGAACTTCAGGGAAGCAATCAGCCCCAGCATTTT. Encoded protein: CASSELQGSNQPQHF.

CDR3 coding DNA: TGTGCCAGCAGCATCGACAGCGTCTCTGGAAACACCATATATTTT. Amino acids: CASSIDSVSGNTIYF. V is TRBV11-3 and J is TRBJ1-3; maybe TRBD1 (5 bases). The CDR3 spans 15 residues. CDR1 is SGHNT, CDR2 YENEEA, per germline. V gave up 5 bases and J gave up 0 bases, with 11 bases separating them.

The genes are TRBV19 and TRBJ1-6; no clear D. CDR1 and CDR2 (germline): LNHDA, SQIVND (reference sequence). This CDR3 is built from 15 residues. Trimming pared 4 bases from V and 0 bases from J, leaving 7 bases between. CDR3 DNA sequence: TGTGCCAGTAGTACCACTCACTCCTATAATTCACCCCTCCACTTT. This translates into CASSTTHSYNSPLHF.

The rearrangement uses TRBV29-1 and TRBJ2-5; weak D call: TRBD1 (6 bases). CDR1 SQVTM and CDR2 ANQGSEA come from the germline V gene. Trimming stripped 7 bases from V and 1 base from J, with 13 bases between. This CDR3 comprises 13 residues. The CDR3 nucleotides read TGCAGCGCTGGGGGCGGGTCCCAAGAGACCCAGTACTTC. Translation: CSAGGGSQETQYF.

This rearrangement joins TRBV2 to TRBJ2-5; D may be TRBD1 (5 bases). In germline, CDR1 is SNHLY, CDR2 FYNNEI. The CDR3 spans 16 residues. The V end lost 6 bases, the J end lost 2 bases, and 19 bases lay between the germline ends. The DNA of the CDR3 is TGTGCCAGCAGGTTACAGGCTGGGGTCTTACAAGAGACCCAGTACTTC. The encoded protein is CASRLQAGVLQETQYF.

CDR3 protein: CATSGIGGRGTDTQYF. The DNA for the CDR3 is TGTGCCACCAGTGGCATAGGGGGGAGAGGAACAGATACGCAGTATTTT. This chain links TRBV24-1 with TRBJ2-3; D tentatively reads TRBD1 or TRBD2 (6 bases each). This CDR3 spans 16 amino acids. With 5 bases removed from V and 3 bases from J, the gap between germline ends came to 17 bases. The germline V gene encodes CDR1 KGHDR and CDR2 SFDVKD.

This chain joins TRBV5-6 and TRBJ2-7; 7 bases align to TRBD1. Trimming cost V 5 bases and J 2 bases; bases outside gene matches: 10. Germline lookup yields CDR1 SGHDT and CDR2 YYEEEE. CDR3 length equals 15 residues. CDR3 protein: CASSNRRTGTYEQYF. CDR3 sequence (DNA): TGTGCCAGCAGTAACCGTAGGACAGGAACCTACGAGCAGTACTTC. The complete variable domain, with remaining parts taken from reference TRBV5-6 and TRBJ2-7, reads DAGVTQSPTHLIKTRGQQVTLRCSPKSGHDTVSWYQQALGQGPQFIFQYYEEEERQRGNFPDRFSGHQFPNYSSELNVNALLLGDSALYLCASSNRRTGTYEQYFGPGTRLTVT.

The chain joins TRBV7-9 to TRBJ1-6, with 7 bases identical to TRBD1. V dropped 5 bases and J dropped 10; count of bases not matched to a gene: 8. The V gene's germline CDR1 is SEHNR and CDR2 FQNEAQ (reference sequence). The CDR3 is 14 amino acids. CDR3 DNA: TGTGCCAGCAGCCGGGACAGTGGACGCTCACCCCTCCACTTT. As protein: CASSRDSGRSPLHF.

This rearrangement joins TRBV28 to TRBJ1-2; D gene ambiguous. The CDR3 is 12 amino acids. V was shortened by 3 bases and J by 4 bases, with 6 bases between the two germline ends. Germline-derived CDR1 and CDR2 are MDHEN and SYDVKM. The CDR3 DNA follows: TGTGCCAGCAGTTTGCAGGCCTATGGCTACACCTTC. It yields the protein CASSLQAYGYTF.

In this sample, this clone turned up once. The chain employs TRBV7-8 and TRBJ1-1; 7 bases match TRBD1. Germline V gene lookup returns CDR1 SGHVS and CDR2 FQNEAQ. This CDR3 spans 14 amino acids. Germline trimming cut 5 bases from V and 4 bases from J; bases unmatched to any gene: 7. The CDR3 DNA sequence: TGTGCCAGCAGCCCATTACAGGGGAGCACTGAAGCTTTCTTT. As protein: CASSPLQGSTEAFF.

This chain joins TRBV15 and TRBJ1-1, with 8 nucleotides matching TRBD1. Per germline, CDR1 LNHNV and CDR2 YYDKDF (reference sequence). The CDR3 consists of 14 residues. V lost 2 bases and J lost 3; bases outside the gene matches: 2. CDR3 DNA: TGTGCCACCAGCAGACCGACAGGGGACACTGAAGCTTTCTTT. It is translated as CATSRPTGDTEAFF.